This entry lists 2 T cell receptor beta chains sequenced from one sample in a study of PD-1 blockade in classical Hodgkin lymphoma. Following autologous stem cell transplantation, relapse occurred in every patient, and exposure to brentuximab vedotin varied. The data were produced by immunoSEQ multiplex PCR, yet TCRdb's version contains in-frame clones alone and is incomplete. The table lists fewer than 70,000 clones, 88% of them singletons. Sequencing used peripheral blood mononuclear cells (PBMCs), obtained before the second cycle of nivolumab. The receptors stem from a human donor with classical Hodgkin lymphoma.

The chain employs TRBV19 and TRBJ1-2; TRBD1 matches at 7 bases. CDR3 size: 14 residues. Germline CDR1 is LNHDA and CDR2 is SQIVND (reference sequence). The junction had 8 bases not matched to a gene; V was cut back by 6 bases and J by 4 bases. The CDR3: CASSGQAPAYGYTF. CDR3 DNA: TGTGCCAGTAGCGGACAGGCTCCGGCCTATGGCTACACCTTC.

V usage is TRBV30 and J usage is TRBJ1-2; perhaps TRBD1 as D (6 bases). CDR1 GTSNPN and CDR2 SVGIG come from the germline V gene (reference sequence). This CDR3 has 13 amino acids. Trimming took 0 bases from V and 10 from J, leaving 15 bases between them. DNA of the CDR3: TGTGCCTGGAGTGTACTTACCGGGGGCGACTACACCTTC. This codes for CAWSVLTGGDYTF.